This is a list of T cell receptor beta chains from one sample in a study of cytomegalovirus exposure and HLA in healthy donors. Repertoires were generated with immunoSEQ multiplex PCR, while TCRdb's copy carries only in-frame clones and drops some. Found here are over 150,000 clones, 65% to 85% of them singletons; the top ten hold 2.5% to 3.5%. The specimen was PBMCs. The receptor set was obtained from a woman aged 45-59 years in good health and CMV-seropositive. The CDR3 runs from the conserved cysteine through the conserved F or W. Fields, in order: D gene, clone size, V gene, J gene, CDR3 protein, CDR3 DNA. A D gene is named only where the DNA matches it firmly. Clone size is not always given. Where it is, it says once, few, many or a class for expanded clones.

d_gene: TRBD1; abundance: .; v_gene: TRBV6-5; j_gene: TRBJ1-4; CDR3aa: CASSYRQGGEKLFF; CDR3nt: TGTGCCAGCAGTTACCGGCAGGGGGGAGAAAAACTGTTTTTT
d_gene: TRBD1; abundance: .; v_gene: TRBV7-2; j_gene: TRBJ2-2; CDR3aa: CASSLIGTGAGELFF; CDR3nt: TGTGCCAGCAGCCTGATCGGGACAGGGGCCGGGGAGCTGTTTTTT
d_gene: .; abundance: .; v_gene: TRBV2; j_gene: TRBJ2-7; CDR3aa: CASSPGGVTYEQYF; CDR3nt: TGTGCCAGCAGTCCCGGCGGGGTAACCTACGAGCAGTACTTC
d_gene: .; abundance: .; v_gene: TRBV7-8; j_gene: TRBJ1-2; CDR3aa: CASSPGLRGDGYTF; CDR3nt: TGTGCCAGCAGCCCAGGCCTCAGGGGTGATGGCTACACCTTC
d_gene: TRBD1; abundance: .; v_gene: TRBV6-1; j_gene: TRBJ1-5; CDR3aa: CASRERAGGQPQHF; CDR3nt: TGTGCCAGCAGGGAAAGGGCAGGGGGCCAGCCCCAGCATTTT
d_gene: .; abundance: .; v_gene: TRBV7-3; j_gene: TRBJ2-3; CDR3aa: CASSLFGGGTDTQYF; CDR3nt: TGTGCCAGCAGCTTATTTGGCGGGGGCACAGATACGCAGTATTTT
d_gene: .; abundance: few; v_gene: TRBV4-3; j_gene: TRBJ1-2; CDR3aa: CASSQEVGTSGYTF; CDR3nt: TGCGCCAGCAGCCAAGAAGTGGGTACTAGTGGCTACACCTTC
d_gene: .; abundance: .; v_gene: TRBV29-1; j_gene: TRBJ2-5; CDR3aa: CSVPSARDRETQYF; CDR3nt: TGCAGCGTTCCCTCCGCCAGGGATAGGGAGACCCAGTACTTC
d_gene: TRBD2; abundance: .; v_gene: TRBV11-2; j_gene: TRBJ2-3; CDR3aa: CASSFGLAGGDTQYF; CDR3nt: TGTGCCAGCAGCTTCGGACTAGCGGGGGGAGATACGCAGTATTTT
d_gene: .; abundance: .; v_gene: TRBV11-2; j_gene: TRBJ1-1; CDR3aa: CASSLSGDDGDEAFF; CDR3nt: TGTGCCAGCAGCTTGTCAGGGGACGATGGGGATGAAGCTTTCTTT
d_gene: .; abundance: .; v_gene: TRBV7-9; j_gene: TRBJ1-1; CDR3aa: CASSTPGYTEAFF; CDR3nt: TGTGCCAGCAGCACACCGGGGTACACTGAAGCTTTCTTT
d_gene: .; abundance: .; v_gene: TRBV5-1; j_gene: TRBJ2-1; CDR3aa: CASSLVSSGYASYNEQFF; CDR3nt: TGCGCCAGCAGCTTGGTGTCAAGCGGTTACGCCTCCTACAATGAGCAGTTCTTC
d_gene: TRBD1; abundance: .; v_gene: TRBV30; j_gene: TRBJ1-1; CDR3aa: CAWSGRRTGRGSEAFF; CDR3nt: TGTGCCTGGAGTGGGAGAAGGACAGGTAGGGGTTCTGAAGCTTTCTTT
d_gene: .; abundance: .; v_gene: TRBV7-8; j_gene: TRBJ1-5; CDR3aa: CASSSLKDTFASQPQHF; CDR3nt: TGTGCCAGCAGCTCCCTTAAGGACACCTTCGCCAGTCAGCCCCAGCATTTT
d_gene: TRBD1; abundance: .; v_gene: TRBV9; j_gene: TRBJ2-7; CDR3aa: CASSVDGVRGQSYEQYF; CDR3nt: TGTGCCAGCAGCGTAGATGGGGTGAGGGGACAGTCCTACGAGCAGTACTTC
d_gene: TRBD2; abundance: .; v_gene: TRBV30; j_gene: TRBJ2-1; CDR3aa: CAWSKRGGGRDEQFF; CDR3nt: TGTGCCTGGAGTAAGCGGGGGGGCGGTAGAGATGAGCAGTTCTTC
d_gene: .; abundance: .; v_gene: TRBV11-2; j_gene: TRBJ1-2; CDR3aa: CASSSVGGGYGYTF; CDR3nt: TGTGCCAGCAGCTCAGTAGGGGGGGGCTATGGCTACACCTTC
d_gene: TRBD1; abundance: .; v_gene: TRBV30; j_gene: TRBJ1-1; CDR3aa: CAWSGPGGNTEAFF; CDR3nt: TGTGCCTGGAGTGGGCCAGGGGGGAACACTGAAGCTTTCTTT
d_gene: .; abundance: .; v_gene: TRBV21-1; j_gene: TRBJ1-1; CDR3aa: CASSLDSFDTEAFF; CDR3nt: TGTGCCAGCAGCCTGGACAGTTTTGACACTGAAGCTTTCTTT
d_gene: .; abundance: few; v_gene: TRBV29-1; j_gene: TRBJ2-7; CDR3aa: CSAHGQIGNEQYF; CDR3nt: TGCAGCGCACACGGACAGATAGGAAACGAGCAGTACTTC
d_gene: .; abundance: .; v_gene: TRBV28; j_gene: TRBJ2-1; CDR3aa: CASRQDLSYNEQFF; CDR3nt: TGTGCCAGCAGACAGGACCTCTCCTACAATGAGCAGTTCTTC
d_gene: TRBD2; abundance: .; v_gene: TRBV7-2; j_gene: TRBJ2-1; CDR3aa: CASSPAGGVNNEQFF; CDR3nt: TGTGCCAGCAGCCCAGCGGGAGGGGTTAACAATGAGCAGTTCTTC
d_gene: TRBD2; abundance: .; v_gene: TRBV6-1; j_gene: TRBJ2-1; CDR3aa: CASSEVGLAGASDNEQFF; CDR3nt: TGTGCCAGCAGTGAAGTGGGACTAGCGGGAGCGTCGGACAATGAGCAGTTCTTC
d_gene: TRBD1; abundance: .; v_gene: TRBV2; j_gene: TRBJ1-4; CDR3aa: CGGTGRGNEKLFF; CDR3nt: TGTGGGGGGACAGGGAGGGGCAATGAAAAACTGTTTTTT
d_gene: .; abundance: .; v_gene: TRBV6-1; j_gene: TRBJ2-1; CDR3aa: CASSASGGPVNEQFF; CDR3nt: TGTGCCAGCAGTGCGAGCGGCGGCCCTGTCAATGAGCAGTTCTTC
d_gene: .; abundance: .; v_gene: TRBV5-4; j_gene: TRBJ2-3; CDR3aa: CASSPGILSTDTQYF; CDR3nt: TGTGCCAGCAGCCCGGGGATTCTAAGCACAGATACGCAGTATTTT
d_gene: TRBD2; abundance: .; v_gene: TRBV29-1; j_gene: TRBJ2-3; CDR3aa: CSVQREGRADTQYF; CDR3nt: TGCAGCGTCCAGCGGGAGGGCCGGGCAGATACGCAGTATTTT
d_gene: .; abundance: .; v_gene: TRBV19; j_gene: TRBJ2-1; CDR3aa: CASSMDLEEVYNEQFF; CDR3nt: TGTGCCAGTAGTATGGACCTGGAGGAAGTCTACAATGAGCAGTTCTTC
d_gene: .; abundance: .; v_gene: TRBV5-1; j_gene: TRBJ1-1; CDR3aa: CASSEGLAGAHTEAFF; CDR3nt: TGCGCCAGCTCGGAAGGCTTAGCCGGAGCACACACTGAAGCTTTCTTT
d_gene: TRBD2; abundance: .; v_gene: TRBV29-1; j_gene: TRBJ2-2; CDR3aa: CSVGRGGVTGELFF; CDR3nt: TGCAGCGTTGGACGGGGGGGCGTAACCGGGGAGCTGTTTTTT
d_gene: .; abundance: .; v_gene: TRBV28; j_gene: TRBJ2-7; CDR3aa: CASGGSPRGQYF; CDR3nt: TGTGCCAGTGGAGGGTCCCCGCGTGGGCAGTACTTC